This entry lists 23 T cell receptor beta chains sequenced from one sample in a study of shared clonotypes between healthy human individuals. The protocol was immunoSEQ multiplex PCR, while the TCRdb copy is restricted to in-frame clones and leaves out a portion. The sample contains about 450,000 clones, roughly 77% of which appear only once. What was sequenced was PBMCs. The receptor source for this set is a woman in her forties in good health. Some clones in this sample may be carry-over from other donors' samples.

J is TRBJ2-7 and V is TRBV4-2, with 11 bases matching TRBD2. Per the germline V gene, CDR1 is LGHNA and CDR2 is YNFKEQ. This CDR3 is built from 16 residues. V lost 4 bases, J lost 3 bases, and 8 bases stayed unmatched. The chain's CDR3 is CASSPSGLAEIYEQYF. CDR3 coding DNA: TGTGCCAGCAGCCCGTCGGGACTAGCGGAGATCTACGAGCAGTACTTC.

The chain joins TRBV6-6 to TRBJ2-7; 13 nucleotides agree with TRBD2. Germline CDR1 MNHNY, CDR2 SVGAGI (reference sequence). The J segment lost 2 bases and the V segment lost 5 bases, leaving 3 bases of the junction unmatched. CDR3 length: 15 residues. The CDR3 DNA sequence: TGTGCCAGCAGTCCGGGACTAGCGGGGCCCTACGAGCAGTACTTC. Protein sequence: CASSPGLAGPYEQYF.

This clone occurred a few times. V is TRBV25-1 and J is TRBJ1-1; possible D gene TRBD1, 6 bases. The germline V gene has CDR1 MGHDK and CDR2 SYGVNS. Trimming removed 10 bases at V and 3 bases at J, with 18 bases between. The CDR3 spans 14 residues. CDR3 amino acids: CAISVHRGDTEAFF. The CDR3 DNA sequence: TGTGCCATCTCAGTGCATAGGGGGGACACTGAAGCTTTCTTT.

The chain couples TRBV28 to TRBJ2-5; 9 nucleotides match TRBD2. This CDR3 has 19 amino acids. From germline, CDR1 is MDHEN and CDR2 SYDVKM. V lost 7 bases to trimming and J lost 0 bases; unmatched junction nucleotides: 18. The CDR3: CASTPSFGKREAYQETQYF. The DNA for the CDR3 is TGTGCCAGCACCCCTAGTTTTGGAAAGCGGGAGGCCTACCAAGAGACCCAGTACTTC. The entire variable domain, with the rest obtained from reference TRBV28 and TRBJ2-5, is as follows: DVKVTQSSRYLVKRTGEKVFLECVQDMDHENMFWYRQDPGLGLRLIYFSYDVKMKEKGDIPEGYSVSREKKERFSLILESASTNQTSMYLCASTPSFGKREAYQETQYFGPGTRLLVL.

This clone was found once. The genes are TRBV19 and TRBJ2-6; perhaps TRBD1 as D (5 bases). The length of the CDR3 is 16 residues. V lost 3 bases, J lost 0 bases, and 9 bases lay in between. Germline V gives CDR1 LNHDA, CDR2 SQIVND (reference sequence). The CDR3 loop reads CASSIWQGSGANVLTF. The DNA of the CDR3 is TGTGCCAGTAGTATCTGGCAGGGCTCTGGGGCCAACGTCCTGACTTTC.

This clone was observed a single time. This chain links TRBV18 with TRBJ1-1; no clear D gene. CDR1 and CDR2 (germline): KGHSH, LQKENI. CDR3 size: 14 residues. The V end lost 6 bases, the J end lost 1 base, and 12 bases lay between the germline ends. DNA for the CDR3: TGTGCCAGCTCCCCAACGCGCCAGAACACTGAAGCTTTCTTT. This encodes CASSPTRQNTEAFF.

The chain has TRBV7-8 and TRBJ1-5; 10 nucleotides agree with TRBD1. CDR1 is SGHVS, CDR2 FQNEAQ, per germline. Trimming at V came to 3 bases and at J to 0 bases, leaving 5 bases not matched to a gene. This CDR3 region has 17 residues. The DNA for the CDR3 is TGTGCCAGCAGCTTGCTGACAGGGGGCTATAGCAATCAGCCCCAGCATTTT. This encodes CASSLLTGGYSNQPQHF. The full variable domain, with the rest looked up from reference TRBV7-8 and TRBJ1-5, is GAGVSQSPRYKVAKRGQDVALRCDPISGHVSLFWYQQALGQGPEFLTYFQNEAQLDKSGLPSDRFFAERPEGSVSTLKIQRTQQEDSAVYLCASSLLTGGYSNQPQHFGDGTRLSIL.

The chain employs TRBV7-3 and TRBJ2-3; D tentatively reads TRBD1 or TRBD2 (5 bases each). Germline V gene sequence: CDR1 SGHTA, CDR2 FQGTGA. The CDR3 totals 13 residues. Deletions cut 3 bases from V and 6 bases from J, with 10 bases between. The CDR3: CASSLSWGDTQYF. For the CDR3, the DNA is TGTGCCAGCAGCTTGAGCTGGGGGGATACGCAGTATTTT. The variable domain in full, completed from reference TRBV7-3 and TRBJ2-3, reads GAGVSQTPSNKVTEKGKYVELRCDPISGHTALYWYRQSLGQGPEFLIYFQGTGAADDSGLPNDRFFAVRPEGSVSTLKIQRTERGDSAVYLCASSLSWGDTQYFGPGTRLTVL.

CDR3 sequence reads: CASINSVGYANTGELFF. In DNA, the CDR3 is TGTGCCAGCATTAATAGCGTGGGATACGCGAACACCGGGGAGCTGTTTTTT. The V and J genes are TRBV27 and TRBJ2-2; D is possibly TRBD2 (5 bases). V shed 7 bases and J shed 0 bases, with 18 bases lying between them. The CDR3 extends over 17 amino acids. The germline V gene encodes CDR1 MNHEY and CDR2 SMNVEV (reference sequence).

The chain uses TRBV5-4 and TRBJ1-6, with D possibly TRBD1 on 6 matching bases. Germline V gene sequence: CDR1 SGHNT, CDR2 YYREEE (reference sequence). V was pared by 0 bases and J by 9 bases, with 19 bases between. CDR3 length: 17 residues. Here the CDR3 DNA reads TGTGCCAGCAGCTTGGACAGGGATGGTTCGGTATCTTCACCCCTCCACTTT. It codes for CASSLDRDGSVSSPLHF. Looking up the rest from reference TRBV5-4 and TRBJ1-6 gives the full variable domain: ETGVTQSPTHLIKTRGQQVTLRCSSQSGHNTVSWYQQALGQGPQFIFQYYREEENGRGNFPPRFSGLQFPNYSSELNVNALELDDSALYLCASSLDRDGSVSSPLHFGNGTRLTVT.

This clone was counted ten times or more. This chain uses TRBV13 with TRBJ1-4; D perhaps matches TRBD1 (6 bases). Trimming removed 1 base at V and 7 bases at J, with 10 bases between. The CDR3 runs 14 residues. The germline V gene encodes CDR1 PRHDT and CDR2 FYEKMQ (reference sequence). The DNA of the CDR3 is TGTGCCAGCAGCTTAGTCCTAGGGGGTGAAAAACTGTTTTTT. It is translated as CASSLVLGGEKLFF.

The genes are TRBV11-1 and TRBJ2-5; D is perhaps TRBD1 (5 bases). The DNA end favors TRBJ2-7, so the J call may be wrong. In germline, CDR1 is SGHAT, CDR2 FQDESV (reference sequence). CDR3 length: 13 amino acids. The CDR3 sequence is CASRSDSSYEQYF. The CDR3 nucleotides read TGTGCCAGCAGAAGCGACAGCTCCTACGAGCAGTACTTC.

This chain connects TRBV10-3 to TRBJ2-1; no clear D. V was trimmed by 1 base and J by 1 base, leaving 5 bases between them. Germline V CDR1 and CDR2: ENHRY, SYGVKD. The CDR3 is 14 residues long. The CDR3 here is CAISELGSYNEQFF. DNA of the CDR3: TGTGCCATCAGTGAGTTAGGGTCCTACAATGAGCAGTTCTTC.

This rearrangement joins TRBV5-1 to TRBJ2-7; TRBD2 matches at 9 bases. In germline, CDR1 is SGHRS, CDR2 YFSETQ. The V segment lost 2 bases and the J segment 6 bases; nucleotides outside the gene matches: 15. The CDR3 covers 17 residues. CDR3 sequence: CASSFSSGTPPRGEQYF. The CDR3 coding sequence is TGCGCCAGCAGCTTTTCTAGCGGGACCCCCCCGAGGGGCGAGCAGTACTTC.

The genes are TRBV6-6 and TRBJ1-2, with TRBD1 as a possible D gene (5 bases). Between the trimmed V and J ends, which lost 7 bases and 6 bases, there was a span of 21 bases. Germline loops: CDR1 MNHNY, CDR2 SVGAGI (reference sequence). This CDR3 comprises 15 residues. DNA for the CDR3: TGTGCCAGCAATAGGAGGGTTGGGGGAAGGGATGGCTACACCTTC. It is translated as CASNRRVGGRDGYTF.

V is TRBV28 and J is TRBJ1-3; D not certain. V shed 7 bases and J shed 8 bases, with 6 bases lying between them. The germline V gene has CDR1 MDHEN and CDR2 SYDVKM. The CDR3 spans 10 residues. CDR3 coding DNA: TGTGCCAGCACATCAGACACCATATATTTT. It translates to CASTSDTIYF. Full variable domain (missing parts from reference TRBV28 and TRBJ1-3): DVKVTQSSRYLVKRTGEKVFLECVQDMDHENMFWYRQDPGLGLRLIYFSYDVKMKEKGDIPEGYSVSREKKERFSLILESASTNQTSMYLCASTSDTIYFGEGSWLTVV.

The sample holds one count of this clone. CDR3 region: CASSSTGRNYNEQFF. CDR3 nucleotide sequence: TGTGCCAGCAGTTCGACCGGACGGAACTACAATGAGCAGTTCTTC. The chain employs TRBV27 and TRBJ2-1; D uncertain. V dropped 4 bases and J dropped 3 bases, with 13 bases sitting between them. The CDR3 has 15 residues. Germline V gene lookup returns CDR1 MNHEY and CDR2 SMNVEV (reference sequence).

This rearrangement joins TRBV5-1 to TRBJ2-7; maybe TRBD2 (6 bases). V lost 0 bases to trimming and J lost 4 bases, with 20 bases between them. CDR1 is SGHRS, CDR2 YFSETQ, per germline. The length of the CDR3 is 17 residues. The CDR3 DNA is TGCGCCAGCAGCTTGGGGCCGGCGGGGCAGCAGCGGTACGAGCAGTACTTC. It is translated as CASSLGPAGQQRYEQYF. Together with reference TRBV5-1 and TRBJ2-7, the CDR3 gives the full variable domain: KAGVTQTPRYLIKTRGQQVTLSCSPISGHRSVSWYQQTPGQGLQFLFEYFSETQRNKGNFPGRFSGRQFSNSRSEMNVSTLELGDSALYLCASSLGPAGQQRYEQYFGPGTRLTVT.

CDR3 sequence (DNA): TGTGCCAGCAGCCATGACGGAAAAAACATTCAGTACTTC. It is translated as CASSHDGKNIQYF. The genes are TRBV14 and TRBJ2-4, with D hard to call. The V and J ends lost 3 bases and 4 bases respectively, with 7 bases between them. The CDR3 spans 13 residues. The germline CDR1 and CDR2 sequences are SGHDN and FVKESK.

This clone appeared a single time. V gene TRBV2 combines with J gene TRBJ2-7; TRBD2 matches 8 bases. V gave up 7 bases and J gave up 3 bases; unmatched junction bases: 2. The germline V gene encodes CDR1 SNHLY and CDR2 FYNNEI. The CDR3 consists of 12 residues. The CDR3 nucleotides read TGTGCCAGCAAGGGACTAGGCTACGAGCAGTACTTC. It is translated as CASKGLGYEQYF.

This clone is a singleton in its sample. This chain connects TRBV5-5 to TRBJ2-7, with a possible D match to TRBD1 (5 bases). CDR1 and CDR2 (germline): SGHKS, YYEKEE (reference sequence). Trimming removed 5 bases at V and 0 bases at J, with 15 bases between. The CDR3 totals 15 residues. The chain's CDR3 is CASSWGRGTSYEQYF. In DNA, the CDR3 is TGTGCCAGCAGTTGGGGAAGGGGCACCTCCTACGAGCAGTACTTC.

The gene calls are TRBV21-1 and TRBJ2-5; the table gives TRBD2 as D, unverified against the DNA. TRBV21-1 is a pseudogene segment. The CDR3 consists of 11 residues. For the CDR3, the DNA is TGTGCCAGCGAGGTCCAAGAGACCCAGTACTTC. This encodes CASEVQETQYF.

This clone was detected only once. J is TRBJ2-2 and V is TRBV5-6, with D possibly being TRBD1 (6 bases). Germline loops: CDR1 SGHDT, CDR2 YYEEEE. This CDR3 is 15 amino acids long. Trimming took 2 bases from V and 2 from J, leaving 10 bases between them. CDR3 amino acids: CASSLYRVNTGELFF. CDR3 nucleotide sequence: TGTGCCAGCAGCTTATACAGGGTAAACACCGGGGAGCTGTTTTTT.